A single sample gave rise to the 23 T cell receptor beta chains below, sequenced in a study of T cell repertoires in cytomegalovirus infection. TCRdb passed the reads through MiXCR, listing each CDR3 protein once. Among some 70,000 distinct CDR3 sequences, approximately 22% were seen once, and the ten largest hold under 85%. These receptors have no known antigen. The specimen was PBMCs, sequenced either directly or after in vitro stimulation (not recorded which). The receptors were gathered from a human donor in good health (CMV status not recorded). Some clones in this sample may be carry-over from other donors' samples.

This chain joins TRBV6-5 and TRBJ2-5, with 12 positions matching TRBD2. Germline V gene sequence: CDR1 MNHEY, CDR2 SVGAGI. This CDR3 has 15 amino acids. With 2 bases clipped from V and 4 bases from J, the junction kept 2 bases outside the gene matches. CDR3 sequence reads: CASSYGLAGIETQYF. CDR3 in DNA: TGTGCCAGCAGTTACGGACTAGCGGGAATAGAGACCCAGTACTTC.

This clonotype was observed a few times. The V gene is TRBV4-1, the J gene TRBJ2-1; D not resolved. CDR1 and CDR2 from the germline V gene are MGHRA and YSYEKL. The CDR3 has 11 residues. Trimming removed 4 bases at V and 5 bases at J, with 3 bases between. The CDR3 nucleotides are TGCGCCAGCAGCCTCCACAATGAGCAGTTCTTC. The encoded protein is CASSLHNEQFF.

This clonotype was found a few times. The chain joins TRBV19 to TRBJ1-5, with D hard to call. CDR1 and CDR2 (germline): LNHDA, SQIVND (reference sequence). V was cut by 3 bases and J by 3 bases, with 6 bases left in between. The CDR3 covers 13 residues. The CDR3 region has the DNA TGTGCCAGTAGTATCAGTTACAATCAGCCCCAGCATTTT. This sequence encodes CASSISYNQPQHF.

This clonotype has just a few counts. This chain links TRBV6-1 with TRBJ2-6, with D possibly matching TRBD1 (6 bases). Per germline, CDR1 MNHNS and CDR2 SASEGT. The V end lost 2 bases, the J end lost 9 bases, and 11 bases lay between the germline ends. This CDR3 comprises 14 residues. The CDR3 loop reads CASSETQGVNVLTF. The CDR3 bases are TGTGCCAGCAGTGAAACACAGGGAGTCAACGTCCTGACTTTC.

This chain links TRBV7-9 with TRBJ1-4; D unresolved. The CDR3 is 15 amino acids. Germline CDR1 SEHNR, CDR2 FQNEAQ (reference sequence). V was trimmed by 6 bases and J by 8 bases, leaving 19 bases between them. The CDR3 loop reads CASSFWAGGREKLFF. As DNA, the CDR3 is TGTGCCAGCAGTTTTTGGGCAGGCGGTAGAGAAAAACTGTTTTTT.

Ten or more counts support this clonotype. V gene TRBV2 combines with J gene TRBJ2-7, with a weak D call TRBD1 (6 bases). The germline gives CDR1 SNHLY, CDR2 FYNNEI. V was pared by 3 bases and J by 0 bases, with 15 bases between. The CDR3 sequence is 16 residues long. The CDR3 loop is CASSDGPGTHSYEQYF. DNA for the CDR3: TGTGCCAGCAGTGACGGACCCGGGACACACTCCTACGAGCAGTACTTC.

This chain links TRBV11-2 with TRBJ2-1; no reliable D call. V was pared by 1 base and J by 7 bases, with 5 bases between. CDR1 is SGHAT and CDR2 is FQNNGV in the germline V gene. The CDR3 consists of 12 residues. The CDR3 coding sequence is TGTGCCAGCAGCTTAGTAAGGAATGAGCAGTTCTTC. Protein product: CASSLVRNEQFF.

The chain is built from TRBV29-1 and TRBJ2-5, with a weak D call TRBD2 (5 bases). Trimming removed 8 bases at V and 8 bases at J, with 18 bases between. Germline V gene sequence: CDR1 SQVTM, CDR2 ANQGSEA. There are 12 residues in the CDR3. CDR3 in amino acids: CSISLAAITQYF. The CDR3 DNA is TGCAGCATATCTCTAGCAGCAATCACCCAGTACTTC.

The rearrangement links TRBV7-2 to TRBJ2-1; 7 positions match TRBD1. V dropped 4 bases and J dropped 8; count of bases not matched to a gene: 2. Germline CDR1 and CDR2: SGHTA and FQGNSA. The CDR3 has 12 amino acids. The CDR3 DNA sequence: TGTGCCAGCAGCTCGACAGGGTATGAGCAGTTCTTC. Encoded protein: CASSSTGYEQFF.

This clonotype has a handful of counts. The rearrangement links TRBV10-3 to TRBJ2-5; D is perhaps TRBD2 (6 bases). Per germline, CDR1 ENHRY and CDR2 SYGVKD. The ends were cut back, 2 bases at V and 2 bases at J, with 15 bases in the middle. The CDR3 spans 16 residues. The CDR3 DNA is TGTGCCATCAGTGAGGTTAGGGTGGGGACTCAAGAGACCCAGTACTTC. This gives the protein CAISEVRVGTQETQYF.

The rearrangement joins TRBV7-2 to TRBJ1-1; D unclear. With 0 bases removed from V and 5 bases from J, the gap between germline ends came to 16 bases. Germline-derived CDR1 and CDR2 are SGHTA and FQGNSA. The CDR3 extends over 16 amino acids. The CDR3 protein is CASSLALWASGTEAFF. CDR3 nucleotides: TGTGCCAGCAGCTTAGCGCTTTGGGCCTCGGGGACTGAAGCTTTCTTT.

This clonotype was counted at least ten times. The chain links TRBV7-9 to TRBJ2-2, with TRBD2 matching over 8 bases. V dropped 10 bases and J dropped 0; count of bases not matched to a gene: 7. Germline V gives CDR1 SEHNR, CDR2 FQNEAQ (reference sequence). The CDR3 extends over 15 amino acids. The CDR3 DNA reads TGTGCCATTCCCAGCGGGAGCGCGAACACCGGGGAGCTGTTTTTT. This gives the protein CAIPSGSANTGELFF.

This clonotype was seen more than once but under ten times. The CDR3 DNA reads as TGTGCCAGCAGTGGCTCGGAGGGGCGAGGCGGCTACACCTTC. Translating gives CASSGSEGRGGYTF. This chain uses TRBV28 with TRBJ1-2; TRBD1 might be the D (5 bases). Trimming took 5 bases from V and 8 from J, leaving 18 bases between them. CDR1 MDHEN and CDR2 SYDVKM come from the germline V gene. The CDR3 is 14 residues long.

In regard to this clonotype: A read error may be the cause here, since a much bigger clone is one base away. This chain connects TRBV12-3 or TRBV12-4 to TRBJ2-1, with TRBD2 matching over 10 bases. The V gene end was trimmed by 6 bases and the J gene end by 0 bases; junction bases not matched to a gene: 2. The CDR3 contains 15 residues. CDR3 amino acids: CASSPSGSSYNEQFF. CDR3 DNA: TGTGCCAGCAGCCCTAGCGGGAGCTCCTACAATGAGCAGTTCTTC.

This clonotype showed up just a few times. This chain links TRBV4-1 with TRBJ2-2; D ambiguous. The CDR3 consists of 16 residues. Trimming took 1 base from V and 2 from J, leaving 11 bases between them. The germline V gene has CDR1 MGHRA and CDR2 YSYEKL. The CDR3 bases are TGCGCCAGCAGCCAAGTGCTAGGACCAAACACCGGGGAGCTGTTTTTT. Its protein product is CASSQVLGPNTGELFF.

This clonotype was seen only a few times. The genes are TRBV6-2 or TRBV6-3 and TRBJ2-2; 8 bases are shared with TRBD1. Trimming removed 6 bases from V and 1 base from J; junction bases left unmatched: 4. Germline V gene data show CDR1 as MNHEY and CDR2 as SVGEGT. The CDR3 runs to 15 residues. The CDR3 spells CASRTGQGNTGELFF. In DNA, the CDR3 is TGTGCCAGCAGAACCGGACAGGGGAACACCGGGGAGCTGTTTTTT.

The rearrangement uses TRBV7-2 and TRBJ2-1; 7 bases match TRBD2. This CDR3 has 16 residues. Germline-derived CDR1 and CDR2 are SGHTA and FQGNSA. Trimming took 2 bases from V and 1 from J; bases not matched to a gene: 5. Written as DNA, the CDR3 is TGTGCCAGCAGCTTAAGTGGGAGGGTTTCCTACAATGAGCAGTTCTTC. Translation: CASSLSGRVSYNEQFF.

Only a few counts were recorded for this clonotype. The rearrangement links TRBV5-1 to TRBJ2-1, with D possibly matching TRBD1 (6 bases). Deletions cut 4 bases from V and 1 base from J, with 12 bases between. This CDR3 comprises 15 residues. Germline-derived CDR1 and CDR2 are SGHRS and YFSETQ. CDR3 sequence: CASSLGQLSYNEQFF. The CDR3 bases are TGCGCCAGCAGCCTAGGACAGCTTTCCTACAATGAGCAGTTCTTC.

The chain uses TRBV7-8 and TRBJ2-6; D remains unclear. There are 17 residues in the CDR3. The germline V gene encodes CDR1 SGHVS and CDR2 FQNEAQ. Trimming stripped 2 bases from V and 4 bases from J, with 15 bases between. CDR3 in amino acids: CASSLRFALSGANVLTF. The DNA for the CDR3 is TGTGCCAGCAGCTTACGATTCGCCCTGTCGGGGGCCAACGTCCTGACTTTC.

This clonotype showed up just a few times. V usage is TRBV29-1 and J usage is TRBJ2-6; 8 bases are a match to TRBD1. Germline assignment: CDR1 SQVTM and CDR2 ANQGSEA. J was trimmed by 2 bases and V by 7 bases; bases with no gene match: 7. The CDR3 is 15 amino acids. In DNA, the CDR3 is TGCAGCGCGACAGGGGAGAAAACTGGGGCCAACGTCCTGACTTTC. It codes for CSATGEKTGANVLTF.

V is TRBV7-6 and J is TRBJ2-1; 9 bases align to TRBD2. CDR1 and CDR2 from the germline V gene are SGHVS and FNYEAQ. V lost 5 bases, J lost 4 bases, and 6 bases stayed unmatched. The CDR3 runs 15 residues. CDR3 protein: CASSTTSGRYNEQFF. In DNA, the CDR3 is TGTGCCAGCAGCACGACTAGCGGCAGGTACAATGAGCAGTTCTTC.

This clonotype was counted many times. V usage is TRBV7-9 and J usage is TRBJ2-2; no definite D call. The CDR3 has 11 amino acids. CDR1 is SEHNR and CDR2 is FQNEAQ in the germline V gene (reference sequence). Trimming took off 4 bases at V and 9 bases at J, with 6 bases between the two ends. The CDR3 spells CASSWGRELFF. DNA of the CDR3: TGTGCCAGCAGCTGGGGTCGGGAGCTGTTTTTT.

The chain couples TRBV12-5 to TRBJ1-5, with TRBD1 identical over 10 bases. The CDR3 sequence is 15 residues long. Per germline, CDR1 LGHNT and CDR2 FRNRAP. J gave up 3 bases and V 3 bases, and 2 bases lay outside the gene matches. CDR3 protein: CASGFGTGVNQPQHF. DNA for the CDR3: TGTGCTAGTGGTTTCGGGACAGGGGTCAATCAGCCCCAGCATTTT.